This is a list of T cell receptor beta chains from one sample in a study of technical replicates of blood from a handful of donors. The method was immunoSEQ multiplex PCR; TCRdb's version includes in-frame clones alone and lacks a portion of them. Altogether approximately 6,900 clones are present, about 95% being singletons, with the ten largest covering roughly 7.5%. The sample was PBMCs. The receptors derive from a human donor in good health. CDR3s include the opening cysteine and the closing phenylalanine or tryptophan. Each record gives: J gene, V gene, clone size, CDR3 protein. Rows give clone size only sometimes, using once, few, many, or a class for an expanded clone.

>TRBJ1-4|TRBV27|-
CASSSTGVTTNEKLFF
>TRBJ2-3|TRBV30|-
CACNQGLGTDTQYF
>TRBJ2-2|TRBV9|-
CASRGSGGDKYANTGELFF
>TRBJ2-7|TRBV29-1|-
CSVGTGEQEQYF
>TRBJ2-3|TRBV27|-
CASSLLGGSFYSTDTQYF
>TRBJ1-1|TRBV28|-
CASSFLPGQEQNTEAFF
>TRBJ1-6|TRBV25-1|-
CAGTNSPLHF
>TRBJ1-2|TRBV5-1|-
CASNPDSTNYGYTF
>TRBJ2-1|TRBV12-5|-
CASGSDNEQFF
>TRBJ1-2|TRBV15|-
CATSRDLRTGRSGYTF
>TRBJ1-2|TRBV6-5|-
CASSPSGPGGYTF
>TRBJ2-7|TRBV27|once
CASMVRRNVAGVAYEQYF